This T cell receptor beta chain was retrieved from a study of blood T cells in healthy people across ages. Study-level information: About one barcoded TCR beta cDNA was captured per two T cells.

For the second PCR, which ran for about 6 to 11 cycles, a sample-barcoded 5' primer and a J-beta primer mix were used. Tagging of each cDNA molecule was performed by a template-switch adaptor with 12 random nucleotides. TCRdb reprocessed the 5' RACE reads with MiXCR, giving one entry per CDR3 protein. The sample records about 400,000 distinct CDR3 sequences, approximately 47% being singletons. No fewer than 6 million PBMCs went into each sample. The V end lost 8 bases, the J end lost 4 bases, and 19 bases lay between the germline ends. This CDR3 region has 15 residues. Germline assignment: CDR1 MDHEN and CDR2 SYDVKM. Turning to this clonotype: This may be a read error: a much more frequent sequence differs by one nucleotide.

The sequenced sample was blood. This clonotype was obtained from a man aged 55 to 70 in good health. V and J are TRBV28 and TRBJ2-3, with TRBD2 as a possible D gene (5 bases). The CDR3 protein is CASREAVVVADTQYF. The CDR3 nucleotides are TGTGCCAGCCGTGAAGCGGTAGTTGTCGCAGATACGCAGTATTTT.